The 18 T cell receptor beta chains below come from one sample, sequenced in a study of T cell repertoires in ileal Crohn's disease. The repertoire was sequenced with immunoSEQ multiplex PCR; TCRdb's copy has only in-frame clones and lacks some. The table shows more than 9,500 clones, with roughly four fifths occurring only once. Sequenced sample: ileal tissue. The receptors were sampled from an adult with Crohn's disease.

This clone was detected a few times. The genes are TRBV11-3 and TRBJ1-4; D not resolved. The CDR3 sequence is 17 residues long. Germline lookup yields CDR1 SGHNT and CDR2 YENEEA. Trimming took off 0 bases at V and 8 bases at J, with 19 bases between the two ends. DNA of the CDR3: TGTGCCAGCAGCTTAGATCGGAAGAGGAGGTCTGGAGAAAAACTGTTTTTT. Its protein product is CASSLDRKRRSGEKLFF.

This clone was seen a handful of times. The V gene is TRBV19, the J gene TRBJ2-5, with 10 bases aligning to TRBD1. The length of the CDR3 is 15 residues. Per the germline V gene, CDR1 is LNHDA and CDR2 is SQIVND (reference sequence). The ends lost 6 bases at V and 4 bases at J; junction bases unmatched: 8. The CDR3 here is CASSNDRGRGETQYF. CDR3 sequence (DNA): TGTGCCAGTAGCAATGACAGGGGGCGCGGAGAGACCCAGTACTTC.

The chain's CDR3 is CASSDLRLSEQYF. CDR3 nucleotide sequence: TGTGCCAGCAGTGACCTAAGACTAAGCGAGCAGTACTTC. This rearrangement joins TRBV25-1 to TRBJ2-7, with a weak D call TRBD2 (5 bases). V was clipped by 3 bases and J by 6 bases, with 12 bases between them. Germline V gene sequence: CDR1 MGHDK, CDR2 SYGVNS. This CDR3 spans 13 amino acids.

This clone was recorded once. Other nucleotide sequences in the sample specify the same CDR3. V is TRBV5-1 and J is TRBJ1-5, with 7 bases identical to TRBD1. CDR1 and CDR2 from the germline V gene are SGHRS and YFSETQ. Trimming at V came to 5 bases and at J to 9 bases, leaving 8 bases not matched to a gene. CDR3 length: 13 amino acids. CDR3 sequence (DNA): TGCGCCAGCAGATTAGACAGGGATGGGCCCCAGCATTTT. Protein product: CASRLDRDGPQHF.

The rearrangement uses TRBV6-6 and TRBJ2-7; a possible D gene is TRBD1 (6 bases). CDR1 and CDR2 from the germline V gene are MNHNY and SVGAGI (reference sequence). Trimming stripped 5 bases from V and 0 bases from J, with 8 bases between. There are 13 residues in the CDR3. As DNA, the CDR3 is TGTGCCAGCAGTACAGGGAACTCCTACGAGCAGTACTTC. It yields the protein CASSTGNSYEQYF.

In nucleotides, the CDR3 is TGTGCCAGTAGTCCATCCCTTGAGGTCGGTGGCTACACCTTC. It translates to CASSPSLEVGGYTF. J is TRBJ1-2 and V is TRBV19, with D unclear. This CDR3 contains 14 residues. With 5 bases removed from V and 7 bases from J, the gap between germline ends came to 17 bases. In germline, CDR1 is LNHDA, CDR2 SQIVND (reference sequence).

This clone has only a few counts. The chain links TRBV18 to TRBJ1-2, with TRBD1 as a possible D gene (5 bases). The CDR3 runs 12 residues. The V end lost 6 bases, the J end lost 14 bases, and 19 bases lay between the germline ends. Germline CDR1 and CDR2: KGHSH and LQKENI. The DNA for the CDR3 is TGTGCCAGCTCGCTAGAGCAGGGCAGGGTAACCTTC. Protein product: CASSLEQGRVTF.

V gene TRBV27 combines with J gene TRBJ1-5, with D perhaps matching TRBD1 (6 bases). The CDR3 contains 14 residues. Deletions cut 8 bases from V and 1 base from J, with 12 bases between. Germline values: CDR1 MNHEY, CDR2 SMNVEV (reference sequence). The CDR3 spells CASRLQGSNQPQHF. The CDR3 DNA sequence: TGTGCCAGCCGCCTGCAGGGGAGCAATCAGCCCCAGCATTTT.

The rearrangement links TRBV10-3 to TRBJ2-7; TRBD2 matches 7 bases. CDR1 is ENHRY, CDR2 SYGVKD, per germline. Trimming removed 8 bases from V and 0 bases from J; junction bases left unmatched: 7. The CDR3 runs to 14 residues. This CDR3 is CAISGGGISYEQYF. The CDR3 coding sequence is TGTGCCATCTCGGGAGGCGGGATCTCCTACGAGCAGTACTTC.

The V and J genes are TRBV30 and TRBJ2-7, with 7 bases matching TRBD1. CDR1 is GTSNPN, CDR2 SVGIG, per germline (reference sequence). V gave up 2 bases and J gave up 2 bases; unmatched junction bases: 12. CDR3 length: 16 amino acids. The CDR3 loop reads CAWSIGRQGETYEQYF. CDR3 DNA: TGTGCCTGGAGTATAGGAAGGCAGGGGGAGACCTACGAGCAGTACTTC.

The chain recombines TRBV29-1 with TRBJ1-2; possibly TRBD1 for D (6 bases). The CDR3 is 14 residues long. V was pared by 7 bases and J by 4 bases, with 19 bases between. Germline CDR1 SQVTM, CDR2 ANQGSEA. The DNA of the CDR3 is TGCAGCGCGAGGGGGGGAACCAATACCTATGGCTACACCTTC. Encoded protein: CSARGGTNTYGYTF.

The chain couples TRBV7-2 to TRBJ2-4; tentatively, D is TRBD2 (5 bases). Trimming removed 1 base at V and 15 bases at J, with 16 bases between. The CDR3 is 13 residues long. CDR1 and CDR2 (germline): SGHTA, FQGNSA. Here the CDR3 reads CASSLGGPSSRYF. The CDR3 DNA is TGTGCCAGCAGCTTAGGAGGGCCCTCATCGCGGTACTTC.

By share, this clone counts as large. The J gene is TRBJ2-1, the V gene TRBV4-1, with TRBD2 identical over 14 bases. Germline-derived CDR1 and CDR2 are MGHRA and YSYEKL. The J segment lost 9 bases and the V segment lost 4 bases, leaving 11 bases of the junction unmatched. The CDR3 has 17 residues. The DNA for the CDR3 is TGCGCCAGCAGCCTCCACCCCGGGACTAGCGGGGGAGGTGAGCAGTTCTTC. Protein product: CASSLHPGTSGGGEQFF.

V usage is TRBV29-1 and J usage is TRBJ2-7; TRBD1 might be the D (6 bases). The V gene's germline CDR1 is SQVTM and CDR2 ANQGSEA. The length of the CDR3 is 14 residues. V was shortened by 5 bases and J by 0 bases, with 14 bases between the two germline ends. CDR3 in DNA: TGCAGCGTTATCCCCCCAGGGGTCTCCTACGAGCAGTACTTC. Protein: CSVIPPGVSYEQYF.

This chain uses TRBV7-2 with TRBJ2-3; 8 bases line up with TRBD2. V trimming: 5 bases; J trimming: 7 bases; junction bases outside the gene matches: 11. In germline, CDR1 is SGHTA, CDR2 FQGNSA. CDR3 length equals 15 residues. This chain's CDR3 is CASSLREGLRNTQYF. The DNA of the CDR3 is TGTGCCAGCAGCCTACGGGAGGGGCTTCGCAATACGCAGTATTTT.

The chain carries TRBV11-2 and TRBJ2-7, with 8 nucleotides matching TRBD2. Germline V gene data show CDR1 as SGHAT and CDR2 as FQNNGV. The CDR3 is made up of 15 amino acids. The ends lost 4 bases at V and 6 bases at J; junction bases unmatched: 11. This chain's CDR3 is CASSYASGSIGEQYF. CDR3 DNA: TGTGCCAGCAGCTACGCAAGCGGGAGCATCGGCGAGCAGTACTTC.

V is TRBV7-9 and J is TRBJ1-3; 8 positions match TRBD1. The length of the CDR3 is 16 residues. Trimming took 5 bases from V and 0 from J; bases not matched to a gene: 6. Germline-derived CDR1 and CDR2 are SEHNR and FQNEAQ (reference sequence). For the CDR3, the DNA is TGTGCCAGCAGCACCAGACAGGGGCACTCTGGAAACACCATATATTTT. Protein product: CASSTRQGHSGNTIYF.

J is TRBJ1-2 and V is TRBV7-8; D gene unclear. This CDR3 spans 14 amino acids. The germline gives CDR1 SGHVS, CDR2 FQNEAQ. V lost 5 bases and J lost 5, with 15 bases in between. The CDR3 is CASSPDTLIYGYTF. DNA of the CDR3: TGTGCCAGCAGCCCCGACACTTTAATATATGGCTACACCTTC.